This is a list of T cell receptor beta chains from one sample in a study of blood T cell repertoires in COVID-19. Clones were sequenced by immunoSEQ multiplex PCR, and TCRdb holds only the in-frame ones, with some missing. Here the sample spans over 150,000 clones, approximately 87% being singletons. Sequencing was carried out using peripheral blood. The source of these receptors is a woman aged 70-85 years with COVID-19, enrolled during active disease. The CDR3 runs from the conserved cysteine through the conserved F or W. A D gene is named only where the DNA matches it firmly. Size is stated for part of the rows, as once, few or many counts, or as a class when the clone is expanded.

DNA,CDR3,D,J,size,V
TGTGCCAGCAGCCTGGATTTAAACAGGGGGAACACTGAAGCTTTCTTT,CASSLDLNRGNTEAFF,TRBD1,TRBJ1-1,-,TRBV5-4
TGTGCCAGCAGTGTCGACAGCTTGAACACTGAAGCTTTCTTT,CASSVDSLNTEAFF,-,TRBJ1-1,few,TRBV25-1
TGTGCCAGCATCGAACGGCCGGAGGGTGAAGCTTTCTTT,CASIERPEGEAFF,-,TRBJ1-1,-,TRBV28
TGTGCTAGTGGCCCAGGGACAGGGGTTTTTGGGAATCAGCCCCAGCATTTT,CASGPGTGVFGNQPQHF,TRBD1,TRBJ1-5,-,TRBV12-5
TGTGCCAGCAGTTTAGTCCGGGGACACAACACCGGGGAGCTGTTTTTT,CASSLVRGHNTGELFF,-,TRBJ2-2,few,TRBV28
TGTGCCAGCAGCCAACAGGGTAATGAAAAACTGTTTTTT,CASSQQGNEKLFF,-,TRBJ1-4,once,TRBV3-1/TRBV3-2
TGTGCCAGCAGTTCAGCAGGGCCAGAGACCCAGTACTTC,CASSSAGPETQYF,-,TRBJ2-5,few,TRBV28
TGCAGCGTTCGCGGGTTTTCCACAGATACGCAGTATTTT,CSVRGFSTDTQYF,-,TRBJ2-3,-,TRBV29-1
TGTGCCAGCTCACCACCGGCGGGACTAGCGGGTTCTACGCAGTATTTT,CASSPPAGLAGSTQYF,TRBD2,TRBJ2-3,-,TRBV18
TGTGCCAGCAGTTCATTCTACGAGCAGTACTTC,CASSSFYEQYF,-,TRBJ2-7,-,TRBV27
TGTGCCAGCAGCGATACAGGGGAGTGGTACCAAGAGACCCAGTACTTC,CASSDTGEWYQETQYF,TRBD1,TRBJ2-5,-,TRBV7-9
TGTGCCAGTACAACAGGCTCAGCTGGAAACACCATATATTTT,CASTTGSAGNTIYF,-,TRBJ1-3,-,TRBV19
TGTGCCAGCAGAAGGACAGGAAGCTCCTACAATGAGCAGTTCTTC,CASRRTGSSYNEQFF,TRBD1,TRBJ2-1,-,TRBV5-8
TGTGCCAGTAGTCTTGGACAGGGGGAGGAAAAACTGTTTTTT,CASSLGQGEEKLFF,TRBD1,TRBJ1-4,few,TRBV19
TGTGCCACCAGCAGAGTCAGGGGGCACTCCTACAATGAGCAGTTCTTC,CATSRVRGHSYNEQFF,TRBD1,TRBJ2-1,once,TRBV15
TGTGCCAGCAGCACCTCAGGGGACCCCAGCTACGAGCAGTACTTC,CASSTSGDPSYEQYF,-,TRBJ2-7,-,TRBV6-5
TGTGCCAGCAGCTTAGCGACACGAGTCACTGAAGCTTTCTTT,CASSLATRVTEAFF,-,TRBJ1-1,-,TRBV7-9
TGTGCCAGCAGTTTTCAGGGGAACACTGAAGCTTTCTTT,CASSFQGNTEAFF,-,TRBJ1-1,few,TRBV12-3/TRBV12-4
TGTGCCAGCAGCCCGGGGACTAGCGGTGAGCAGTTCTTC,CASSPGTSGEQFF,TRBD2,TRBJ2-1,-,TRBV3-1/TRBV3-2
TGTGCCAGCAGCCTGGACACCGATGGCTACACCTTC,CASSLDTDGYTF,-,TRBJ1-2,-,TRBV5-4
TGTGCCAGCAGTTACCCGCTGCAGGGATCGAACACTGAAGCTTTCTTT,CASSYPLQGSNTEAFF,-,TRBJ1-1,-,TRBV6-2/TRBV6-3
TGTGCCAGCAGCTCCTCCCAAGGGACAGGGGGAGCGAACACCGGGGAGCTGTTTTTT,CASSSSQGTGGANTGELFF,TRBD1,TRBJ2-2,-,TRBV5-5
TGTGCCATCAGTGAGTCCAGGGCCACTGAAGCTTTCTTT,CAISESRATEAFF,-,TRBJ1-1,-,TRBV10-3
TGTGCCAGCAGTTACTCGATCCGGGGGGGCGAGCAGTACTTC,CASSYSIRGGEQYF,TRBD2,TRBJ2-7,-,TRBV6-2/TRBV6-3
TGTGCCAGTAGTATAAGCGGGGCGAACACCGGGGAGCTGTTTTTT,CASSISGANTGELFF,TRBD2,TRBJ2-2,once,TRBV19
TGTGCCTGGAATTGGGACAGGTACAATGAGCAGTTCTTC,CAWNWDRYNEQFF,TRBD1,TRBJ2-1,few,TRBV30
TGTGCCTGGAGTTTAGGGAGCGGGGAGCTGTTTTTT,CAWSLGSGELFF,-,TRBJ2-2,-,TRBV30
TGTGCCAGCAGTTACAGTGGACAGGACTATGGCTACACCTTC,CASSYSGQDYGYTF,TRBD1,TRBJ1-2,-,TRBV6-5
TGTGCCAGTAGTAACCGACTAGACTCCTACGAGCAGTACTTC,CASSNRLDSYEQYF,-,TRBJ2-7,few,TRBV19
TGTGCCTGGAGTGTAGGCAGGGATCATGGCTACACCTTC,CAWSVGRDHGYTF,-,TRBJ1-2,-,TRBV30
TGTGCCAGCAGCGGACTAGCAAACGAGCAGTACTTC,CASSGLANEQYF,TRBD2,TRBJ2-7,-,TRBV5-4
TGTGCCAGCAGTTTTGAGGGTCAAATCTACGAGCAGTACTTC,CASSFEGQIYEQYF,-,TRBJ2-7,-,TRBV28
TGCAGCGTCACCCAGGACAGGATGAACACTGAAGCTTTCTTT,CSVTQDRMNTEAFF,TRBD1,TRBJ1-1,-,TRBV29-1
TGTGCCAGCAGTGAGACACCGGGACACGTCTATGGCTACACCTTC,CASSETPGHVYGYTF,-,TRBJ1-2,-,TRBV6-1
TGTGCCAGTAGCGTGACGACAGGGGCCCATGAGCAGTTCTTC,CASSVTTGAHEQFF,TRBD1,TRBJ2-1,-,TRBV19
TGCAGCGTTGAAACGGGACTAGCGGAGACAGATACGCAGTATTTT,CSVETGLAETDTQYF,TRBD2,TRBJ2-3,-,TRBV29-1
TGTGCCAGCAGCCAGGACAGGGGCCTGATTGGGTCCCTCCACTTT,CASSQDRGLIGSLHF,TRBD1,TRBJ1-6,-,TRBV3-1/TRBV3-2
TGTGCCAGCAGCCGTACCGGGACTAGTAAAGGGGAGCTGTTTTTT,CASSRTGTSKGELFF,TRBD2,TRBJ2-2,once,TRBV28
TGTGCCAGCAGCTTAACCCTGACAGGGGCGCCCTACGAGCAGTACTTC,CASSLTLTGAPYEQYF,TRBD1,TRBJ2-7,-,TRBV7-9
TGTGCCAGCAGCTTGGCCCCGGGACACGCCAACACTGAAGCTTTCTTT,CASSLAPGHANTEAFF,-,TRBJ1-1,-,TRBV5-8
TGTGCCATCACCGGGACTAGCGGGAGTCTCGATGAGCAGTTCTTC,CAITGTSGSLDEQFF,TRBD2,TRBJ2-1,-,TRBV10-3
TGTGCCAGCAGCCTGAGCGGGAGCAGCGGCACCGGGGAGCTGTTTTTT,CASSLSGSSGTGELFF,TRBD2,TRBJ2-2,-,TRBV3-1/TRBV3-2
TGTGCCAGTAGTATAGTTGGCGGGAGGATGAATGAGCAGTTCTTC,CASSIVGGRMNEQFF,TRBD2,TRBJ2-1,-,TRBV19
TGTGCCAGCAGCTTGCCGCCAGGGTACGAGCAGTACTTC,CASSLPPGYEQYF,-,TRBJ2-7,few,TRBV5-4
TGTGCCAGCAACCACAGGGGGGGCTACGAGCAGTACTTC,CASNHRGGYEQYF,-,TRBJ2-7,-,TRBV7-8
TGTGCCAGTAGCGTAGATGCAACTAATGAAAAACTGTTTTTT,CASSVDATNEKLFF,-,TRBJ1-4,-,TRBV19
TGTGCCAGTAGTATTGGGCCACAAAACTACGAGCAGTACTTC,CASSIGPQNYEQYF,-,TRBJ2-7,few,TRBV19
TGTGCCAGCAGTTACCTCACTAGCGGGAGATCCGTTGAGCAGTTCTTC,CASSYLTSGRSVEQFF,TRBD2,TRBJ2-1,-,TRBV6-5
TGCGCCAGCAGTCAATTGAGGCAGCCCCAGCATTTT,CASSQLRQPQHF,-,TRBJ1-5,-,TRBV23-1
TGCAGCGTTGACAGAGGTCCAACCGGGGAGCTGTTTTTT,CSVDRGPTGELFF,-,TRBJ2-2,-,TRBV29-1
TGTGCCAGCAGCCAAGGGGGACAGACCTCACCCCTCCACTTT,CASSQGGQTSPLHF,TRBD1,TRBJ1-6,few,TRBV3-1/TRBV3-2
TGTGCCAGCAGACCTACCGGAGGGGAGTTAGGTGGGCAGTACTTC,CASRPTGGELGGQYF,-,TRBJ2-7,-,TRBV27
TGTGCCAGCGGACCGGGACTAGCTTTGGATGAGCAGTACTTC,CASGPGLALDEQYF,TRBD2,TRBJ2-7,-,TRBV6-5
TGCGCCAGCAGCCAAGATTACTTCCGGACGGGGGAGGCTGGGAATTCACCCCTCCACTTT,CASSQDYFRTGEAGNSPLHF,-,TRBJ1-6,-,TRBV4-1
TGTGCCAGCAGCGTCAGCCCGACAGGGGAGCAGTACTTC,CASSVSPTGEQYF,TRBD1,TRBJ2-7,-,TRBV9
TGTGCCAGCAGTTGGACAGGGGTCACTGAAGCTTTCTTT,CASSWTGVTEAFF,TRBD1,TRBJ1-1,-,TRBV6-2/TRBV6-3
TGTGCCAGTAAGCCATCAGCGGGATGGTACAATGAGCAGTTCTTC,CASKPSAGWYNEQFF,TRBD2,TRBJ2-1,-,TRBV19